Detailed here is one T cell receptor (beta chain). This clone has just one count. Its specific antigen is unknown. Per-base qualities were not stored, and no clone one base away is much larger. The data were taken from a study of cytomegalovirus exposure and HLA in healthy donors listed by TCRdb under 2017. Some background on the complete study: In an earlier analysis of 587 of the donors, 250 to 350 Gb of sequence data and 100 million or so unique TCR beta sequences from roughly 200 million T cells were reported. The study combined high-throughput TCR immunosequencing, statistical association of individual TCRs with disease status, and machine learning to predict cytomegalovirus infection status. Besides the first cohort of about 730 subjects, a separate validation cohort made up of some 110 different subjects was used. To decide whether each TCR beta V gene segment behaved as functional or pseudogenic, an earlier analysis of over 500 of the donors relied on high-throughput TCR beta sequencing. Among some 400 genotyped donors of the cohort, an average of approximately 230,000 unique TCR beta nucleotide sequences were sequenced per donor, roughly 20% of them non-productive. Rather than using new phenotypic data, the later analysis identified candidate immune exposures from TCR beta sequences and from how often those sequences occurred across donors. Typing coverage differed by locus: A, B, C, DRB1 and DQB1 were typed in about 620-640 donors, DQA1 in approximately 520, DPA1 in 600 to 610, and DPB1 in 400 to 480. Because of strong linkage in the cohort, 4 to 6 DR-DQ haplotypes were treated as single units for association and clustering. The study profiled the T cell repertoires of 500 to 800 subjects by immunosequencing and related them to cytomegalovirus serostatus. An early release covering more than 500 HLA-typed donors comprised approximately 290 gigabases of sequencing data and 65 million to 100 million unique TCR sequences. HLA typing included class I and class II loci at four-digit resolution. In a later genetic analysis, genome-wide SNP genotypes for about three fifths of the 666 donors were used, and that subset was treated as a discovery cohort. The aim of the study was to test whether cataloging public T cell receptors could identify signatures of past pathogen exposure. To study patterns of TCR occurrence, a later analysis re-analyzed previously published TCR beta repertoires from 550 to 800 donors and added high-resolution HLA genotyping. Of the 300 to 450 genotyped donors, about 80% fell in the genetic ancestry cluster associated with self-reported Caucasian donors. Every repertoire in the discovery cohort had been generated on one and the same sequencing platform. Donor age, sex, ethnicity and CMV serostatus were compiled alongside the repertoire data.

Results and caveats for the whole study, not just this receptor: The classifier was reported to diagnose cytomegalovirus status with high specificity and sensitivity in both the original cohort and the validation cohort. When HLA alleles, especially DR and DQ, strongly co-occurred, attributing TCR associations to individual alleles was difficult. A total of some 180 TCR beta chains were listed by the study as associated with cytomegalovirus. In a later genetic analysis, fewer N-insertions in productive TCRs were reported among donors in an Asian-associated ancestry cluster than the roughly 700-donor mean. Seventeen rarely observed V segments, including chromosome 9 orphons, were excluded from the earlier analysis of some 590 of the donors because counts were too low. In a later analysis, the rate of TCR association differed among HLA loci, with DRB1 alleles having the most associated TCRs and HLA-C alleles having the fewest. A later analysis found that HLA-associated TCR beta chains were more clonally expanded and had lower generation probabilities than equally common non-associated chains. At a false discovery rate of 0.05, a later analysis linked 16,000 or so TCR beta sequences to specific HLA alleles. According to a later analysis, parvovirus B19, influenza, CMV and Epstein-Barr virus appeared linked to several top co-occurrence clusters. Most TCR sequences were seen in very few donors, while some public TCRs were found in many individuals. V-gene and J-gene trimming of TCR beta chains was associated with a missense DCLRE1C variant in a later genetic analysis, and the association was replicated in an independent cohort. In a later analysis, most CMV-associated TCR beta chains were found to appear HLA-restricted, with HLA associations seemingly driven largely by CMV exposure. Because HLA typing was unavailable for some donors at each locus, only the typed subset was used in association tests. In this cohort, only TCR beta chains were sequenced, and detectable features were limited by the absence of alpha or paired-chain data. Presence/absence analyses assumed roughly uniform sequencing depth across donors, an assumption that may not hold. Correlated functional status among segregating V segments might be attributable to linkage disequilibrium, but an unknown experimental factor could not be ruled out. In vitro tests confirmed that a few of the cytomegalovirus-associated TCR beta chains recognize cytomegalovirus antigens. A further reported finding was that TCR beta sequences accurately predicted the HLA-A and HLA-B alleles for most subjects in the first cohort. For the cohort, immune exposure information was limited to CMV serostatus. Some IMGT-functional V segments, including TRBV6-2 and TRBV6-3, could not be told apart with the 87-base-pair reads, so those segments were excluded. An earlier analysis of approximately 530 of the donors showed that most TCR beta V segments appeared in productive rearrangements either about 87% or about 30% of the time, which broadly matched IMGT annotations. A group of highly shared sequence variants was considered likely to be a technical artifact of the sequencing pipeline. The authors suggested that the approach could potentially be generalized to other disease states and immunological phenotypes.

The germline V gene (reference sequence) provides CDR1 MNHEY and CDR2 SMNVEV. For this chain, trimming is 7 bases at the V end and 4 bases at the J end, and the number of junction bases without a gene match is 6. The cysteine opens and the phenylalanine closes a CDR3 of 15 amino acids. Kept here is only the CDR3 DNA, which spans 45 bases and is read in frame from base 1. The library was built by means of the immunoSEQ multiplex PCR assay. For the multiplex PCR, a mixture combining 60 forward primers for TCR Vbeta segments and 13 reverse primers for TCR Jbeta segments was used. A multiplex PCR assay on genomic DNA amplified the CDR3 region of rearranged TCR beta genes. The Illumina HiSeq System was used to sequence the amplified TCR beta libraries as 87-base-pair reads. Turning to the authors' computational methods: A later analysis counted tens of millions of unique TCR beta chains across the 666 repertoires, and around 9.9 million of these chains were shared by at least two donors. Raw reads were error-corrected and collapsed into unique sequences by a nearest-neighbor algorithm in which closely related sequences were merged to remove PCR and sequencing errors. CDR3 sequences were aligned to IMGT reference sequences to assign V, D and J gene segments. For a sequence to be retained, a match of at least six nucleotides to both a V gene segment and a J gene segment was required. Rearrangements were classified as productive when the CDR3 lacked stop codons and remained in frame with V and J, and all other rearrangements were classified as non-productive. CDR3 was defined by IMGT convention, running from the second conserved V-encoded cysteine to the conserved J-encoded phenylalanine. The earlier analysis of some 540 of the donors excluded any sequence lacking an unambiguous match to a single V gene segment. An earlier analysis of some 500 of the donors classified V segments as functional when productive rearrangements were above 56.7% and as segregating when the standard deviation between donors was above 5%. To diagnose cytomegalovirus status from the catalog of TCR beta chain sequences, a statistical classification framework was built. In a later analysis, TCR nucleotide sequences were compared against IMGT/GENE-DB human TR gene sequences so that V and J genes could be assigned. In a later analysis, CDR3 sequences and most-parsimonious VDJ recombination scenarios were assigned using the TCRdist pipeline. In a later analysis, each TCR beta chain was defined by its CDR3 amino acid sequence together with its V-gene family, and reads lacking a unique V-gene family were excluded. In a later analysis, 450 to 600 highly shared, low-generation-probability nucleotide sequences were removed to address suspected cross-contamination and a sequencing artifact. A later analysis calculated a clonal expansion index for each public chain from normalized within-repertoire ranks of inferred template counts. Generation probabilities in a later analysis came from a VDJ recombination model fitted to out-of-frame rearrangements, and those results were checked against IGoR. A later analysis scored TCR-TCR, TCR-HLA and TCR-CMV co-occurrence with hypergeometric tests, applying a repertoire-size bias correction to TCR pairs. In a later analysis, false discovery rates were estimated by permuting HLA or CMV assignments 20 times. In a later analysis, co-occurring TCRs were grouped using DBSCAN, with TCRdist sequence similarity added in when clustering inside HLA-allele-positive subsets. Repertoires with fewer than 30,000 or more than 120,000 public chains, plus five repertoires with anomalous nucleotide sharing, were excluded from co-occurrence clustering. The table comes from immuneACCESS by way of TCRdb, which keeps in-frame sequences with V and J called. Part of the clones is missing from these tables; in studies checked, under half for an unresolved V gene and the rest for unknown reasons. V, J and clone size reflect that table, while D and trimming were determined from the DNA. The sample table records 150,000 to 250,000 clones; approximately 85% of these occur just once. Around 2.3% of the sample goes to the ten largest clones.

The cohort comprised around 690 healthy bone marrow donors. All cohort members were sampled while nominally healthy, although unrecorded immune exposures were likely present. The donor tested CMV seronegative and was one of the 352 seronegative cohort members. Every donor gave a peripheral blood sample, and the peripheral blood mononuclear cells from that sample were used for TCR beta sequencing. The Qiagen DNeasy Blood Extraction Kit was used to extract genomic DNA from the blood cell samples. Sequenced input: PBMCs. The receptor was isolated from a woman between 45 and 65 years old in good health and CMV-seronegative. Here the chain combines TRBV27 and TRBJ2-1; 11 central nucleotides agree with TRBD2. The CDR3 region reads CASTQTSGSYNEQFF. The sequence in DNA is TGTGCCAGCACCCAAACTAGCGGGAGTTACAATGAGCAGTTCTTC.